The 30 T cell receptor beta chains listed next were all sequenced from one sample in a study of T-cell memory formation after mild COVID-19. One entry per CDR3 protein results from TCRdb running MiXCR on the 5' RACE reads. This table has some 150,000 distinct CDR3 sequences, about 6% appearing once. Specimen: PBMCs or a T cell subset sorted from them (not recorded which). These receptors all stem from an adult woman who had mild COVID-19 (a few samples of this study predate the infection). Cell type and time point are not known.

The CDR3 protein is CASSQQDRVSVVLTF. CDR3 sequence (DNA): TGTGCCAGCAGTCAACAAGACAGGGTCTCGGTCGTCCTGACTTTC. This sequence joins TRBV12-3 or TRBV12-4 and TRBJ2-6; 7 positions match TRBD1. Unmatched junction bases numbered 13, after V lost 5 bases and J lost 12 bases. This CDR3 contains 15 residues.

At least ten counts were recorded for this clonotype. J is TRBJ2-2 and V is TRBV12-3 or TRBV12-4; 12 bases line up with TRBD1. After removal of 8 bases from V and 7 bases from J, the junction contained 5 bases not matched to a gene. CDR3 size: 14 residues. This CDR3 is CASSGTGGIGELFF. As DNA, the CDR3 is TGTGCCAGCTCCGGGACAGGGGGCATCGGGGAGCTGTTTTTT.

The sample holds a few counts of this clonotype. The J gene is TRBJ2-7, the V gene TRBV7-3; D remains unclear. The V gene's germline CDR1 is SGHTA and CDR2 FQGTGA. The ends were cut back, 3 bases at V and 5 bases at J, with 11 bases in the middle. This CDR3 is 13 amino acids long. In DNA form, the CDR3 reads TGTGCCAGCAGCTTGACCGACGGCCACGAGCAGTACTTC. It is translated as CASSLTDGHEQYF.

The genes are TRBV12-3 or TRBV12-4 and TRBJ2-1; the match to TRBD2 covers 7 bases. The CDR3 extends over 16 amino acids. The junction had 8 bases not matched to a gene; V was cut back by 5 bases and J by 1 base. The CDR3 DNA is TGTGCCAGCAGTCTCCGAGCGGGGAGATCCTACAATGAGCAGTTCTTC. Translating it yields CASSLRAGRSYNEQFF.

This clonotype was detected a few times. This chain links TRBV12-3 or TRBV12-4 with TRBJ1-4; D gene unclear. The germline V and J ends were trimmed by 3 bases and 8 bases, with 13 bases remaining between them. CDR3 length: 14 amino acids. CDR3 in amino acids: CASSFSSTGEKLFF. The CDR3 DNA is TGTGCCAGCAGTTTTTCTTCAACGGGGGAAAAACTGTTTTTT.

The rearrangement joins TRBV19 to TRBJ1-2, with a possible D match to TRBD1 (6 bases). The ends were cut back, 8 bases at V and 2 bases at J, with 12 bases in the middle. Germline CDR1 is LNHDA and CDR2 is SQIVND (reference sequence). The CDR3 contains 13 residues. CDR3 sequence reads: CASVNRENYGYTF. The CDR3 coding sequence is TGTGCCAGTGTAAACAGGGAAAACTATGGCTACACCTTC.

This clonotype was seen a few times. For the CDR3, the DNA is TGTGCCAGCAGGGACATTGATAATTCACCCCTCCACTTT. This gives the protein CASRDIDNSPLHF. The chain links TRBV25-1 to TRBJ1-6; D perhaps matches TRBD1 (5 bases). CDR1 is MGHDK, CDR2 SYGVNS, per germline. The V end lost 6 bases, the J end lost 5 bases, and 8 bases lay between the germline ends. There are 13 residues in the CDR3.

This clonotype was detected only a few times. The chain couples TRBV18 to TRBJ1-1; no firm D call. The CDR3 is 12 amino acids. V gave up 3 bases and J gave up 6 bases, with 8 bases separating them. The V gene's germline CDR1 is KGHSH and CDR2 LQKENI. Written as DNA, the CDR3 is TGTGCCAGCTCACCGGGTCCAGCTGAAGCTTTCTTT. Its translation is CASSPGPAEAFF.

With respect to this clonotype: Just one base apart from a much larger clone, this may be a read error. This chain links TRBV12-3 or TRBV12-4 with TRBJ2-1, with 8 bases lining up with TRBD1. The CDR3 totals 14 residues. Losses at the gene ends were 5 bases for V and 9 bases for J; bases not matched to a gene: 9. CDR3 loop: CASSPGTGVCEQFF. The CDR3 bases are TGTGCCAGCAGTCCAGGGACAGGAGTGTGTGAGCAGTTCTTC.

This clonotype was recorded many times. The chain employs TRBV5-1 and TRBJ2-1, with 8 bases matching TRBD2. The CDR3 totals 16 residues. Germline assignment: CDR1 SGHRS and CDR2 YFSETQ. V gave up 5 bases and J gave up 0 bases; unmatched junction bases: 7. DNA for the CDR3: TGCGCCAGCAGTTTTCTAGCGGGCAGCTCCTACAATGAGCAGTTCTTC. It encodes CASSFLAGSSYNEQFF.

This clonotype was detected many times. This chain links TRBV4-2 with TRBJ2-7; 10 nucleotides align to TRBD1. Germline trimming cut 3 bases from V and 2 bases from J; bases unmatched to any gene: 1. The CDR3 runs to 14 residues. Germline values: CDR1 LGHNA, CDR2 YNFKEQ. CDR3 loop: CASSQGQGTYEQYF. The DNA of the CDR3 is TGTGCCAGCAGCCAGGGACAGGGGACCTACGAGCAGTACTTC.

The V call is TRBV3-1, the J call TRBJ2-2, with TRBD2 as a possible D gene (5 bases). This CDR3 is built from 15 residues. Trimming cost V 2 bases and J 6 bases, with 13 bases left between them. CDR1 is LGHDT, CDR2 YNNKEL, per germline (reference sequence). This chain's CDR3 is CASSQMGATAGELFF. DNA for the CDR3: TGTGCCAGCAGCCAAATGGGAGCGACGGCCGGGGAGCTGTTTTTT.

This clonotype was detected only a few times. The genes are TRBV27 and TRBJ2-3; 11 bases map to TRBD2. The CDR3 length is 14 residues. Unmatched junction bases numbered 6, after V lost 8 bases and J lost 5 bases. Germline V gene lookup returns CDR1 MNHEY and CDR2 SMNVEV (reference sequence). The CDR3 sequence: CASGIGTSGDTQYF. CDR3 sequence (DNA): TGTGCCAGCGGAATCGGGACTAGCGGAGATACGCAGTATTTT.

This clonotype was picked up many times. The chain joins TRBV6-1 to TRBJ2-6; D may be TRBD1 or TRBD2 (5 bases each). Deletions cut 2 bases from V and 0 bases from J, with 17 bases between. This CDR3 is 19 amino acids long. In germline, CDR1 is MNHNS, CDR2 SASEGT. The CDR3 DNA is TGTGCCAGCAGTGAAATAAGGGTAGCAGGGACCTCTGGGGCCAACGTCCTGACTTTC. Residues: CASSEIRVAGTSGANVLTF.

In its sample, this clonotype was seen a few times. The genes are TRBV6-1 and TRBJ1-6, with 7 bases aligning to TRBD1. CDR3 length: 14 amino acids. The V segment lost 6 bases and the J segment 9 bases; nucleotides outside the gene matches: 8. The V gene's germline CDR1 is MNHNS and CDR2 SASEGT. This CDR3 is CASREVSGGSPLHF. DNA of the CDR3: TGTGCCAGCAGGGAGGTCTCAGGGGGTTCACCCCTCCACTTT.

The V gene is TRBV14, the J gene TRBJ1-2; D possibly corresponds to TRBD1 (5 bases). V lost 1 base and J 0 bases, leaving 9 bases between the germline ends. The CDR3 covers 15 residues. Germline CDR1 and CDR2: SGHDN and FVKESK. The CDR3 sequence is CASSQVRQTNYGYTF. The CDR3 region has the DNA TGTGCCAGCAGCCAAGTGCGACAGACTAACTATGGCTACACCTTC.

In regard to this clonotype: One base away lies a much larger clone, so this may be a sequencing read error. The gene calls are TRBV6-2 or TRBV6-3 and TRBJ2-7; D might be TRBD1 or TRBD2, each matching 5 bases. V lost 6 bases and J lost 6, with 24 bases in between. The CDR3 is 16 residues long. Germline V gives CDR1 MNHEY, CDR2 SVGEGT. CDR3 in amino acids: CASRRSVTGRPGEQYF. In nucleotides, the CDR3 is TGTGCCAGCAGACGCAGTGTAACGGGACGGCCTGGCGAGCAGTACTTC.

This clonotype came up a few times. CDR3 region: CASSISGTSLETQYF. The DNA of the CDR3 is TGTGCCAGTAGTATATCCGGGACTAGCTTGGAGACCCAGTACTTC. The chain employs TRBV19 and TRBJ2-5, with 9 bases matching TRBD2. Germline V gene lookup returns CDR1 LNHDA and CDR2 SQIVND (reference sequence). The CDR3 sequence is 15 residues long. The J segment lost 5 bases and the V segment lost 2 bases, leaving 6 bases of the junction unmatched. Variable domain in full (rest from reference TRBV19 and TRBJ2-5): DGGITQSPKYLFRKEGQNVTLSCEQNLNHDAMYWYRQDPGQGLRLIYYSQIVNDFQKGDIAEGYSVSREKKESFPLTVTSAQKNPTAFYLCASSISGTSLETQYFGPGTRLLVL.

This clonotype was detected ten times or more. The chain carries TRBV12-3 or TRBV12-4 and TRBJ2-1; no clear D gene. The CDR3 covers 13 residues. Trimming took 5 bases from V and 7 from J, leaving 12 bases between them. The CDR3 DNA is TGTGCCAGCAGTGTAGATCGTGGGAATGAGCAGTTCTTC. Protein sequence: CASSVDRGNEQFF.

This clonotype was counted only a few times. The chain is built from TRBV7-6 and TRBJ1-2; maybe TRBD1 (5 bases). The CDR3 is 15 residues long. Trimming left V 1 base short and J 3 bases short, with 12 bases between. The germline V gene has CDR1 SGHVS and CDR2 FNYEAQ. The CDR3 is CASSLEGPQHYGYTF. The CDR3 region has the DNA TGTGCCAGCAGCTTAGAGGGACCGCAACACTATGGCTACACCTTC.

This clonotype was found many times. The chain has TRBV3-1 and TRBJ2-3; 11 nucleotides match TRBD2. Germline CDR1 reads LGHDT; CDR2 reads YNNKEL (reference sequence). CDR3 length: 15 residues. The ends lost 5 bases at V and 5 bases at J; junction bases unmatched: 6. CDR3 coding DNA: TGTGCCAGCAGCGATAGCGGGGGGGCCAAAGATACGCAGTATTTT. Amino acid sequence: CASSDSGGAKDTQYF.

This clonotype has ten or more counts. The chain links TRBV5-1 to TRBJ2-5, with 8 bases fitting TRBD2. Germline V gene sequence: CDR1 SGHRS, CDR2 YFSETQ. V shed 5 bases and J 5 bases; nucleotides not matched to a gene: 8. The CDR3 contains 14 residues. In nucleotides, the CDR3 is TGCGCCAGCAGTCCGCGGGGGGAGCCGGAGACCCAGTACTTC. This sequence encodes CASSPRGEPETQYF. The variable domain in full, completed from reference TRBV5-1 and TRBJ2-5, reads KAGVTQTPRYLIKTRGQQVTLSCSPISGHRSVSWYQQTPGQGLQFLFEYFSETQRNKGNFPGRFSGRQFSNSRSEMNVSTLELGDSALYLCASSPRGEPETQYFGPGTRLLVL.

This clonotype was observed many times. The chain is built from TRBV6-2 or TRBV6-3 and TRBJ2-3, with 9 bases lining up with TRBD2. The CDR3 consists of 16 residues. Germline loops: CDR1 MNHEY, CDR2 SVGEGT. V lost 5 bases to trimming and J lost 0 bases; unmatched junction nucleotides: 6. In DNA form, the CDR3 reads TGTGCCAGCAGTAACCTAGCGGGATATAGCACAGATACGCAGTATTTT. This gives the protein CASSNLAGYSTDTQYF.

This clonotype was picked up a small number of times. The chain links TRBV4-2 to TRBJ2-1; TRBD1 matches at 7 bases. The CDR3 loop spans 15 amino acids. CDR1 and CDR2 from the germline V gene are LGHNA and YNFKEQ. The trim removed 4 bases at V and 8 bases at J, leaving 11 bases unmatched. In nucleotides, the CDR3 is TGTGCCAGCAGCCTCAACAGGGGTTCTTACGATGAGCAGTTCTTC. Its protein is CASSLNRGSYDEQFF.

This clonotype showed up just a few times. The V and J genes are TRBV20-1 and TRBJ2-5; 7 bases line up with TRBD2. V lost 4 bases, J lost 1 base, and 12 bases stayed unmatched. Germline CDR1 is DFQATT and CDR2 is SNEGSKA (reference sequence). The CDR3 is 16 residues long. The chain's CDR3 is CSATLLGGSVQETQYF. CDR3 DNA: TGCAGTGCTACACTTTTGGGCGGGAGTGTCCAAGAGACCCAGTACTTC.

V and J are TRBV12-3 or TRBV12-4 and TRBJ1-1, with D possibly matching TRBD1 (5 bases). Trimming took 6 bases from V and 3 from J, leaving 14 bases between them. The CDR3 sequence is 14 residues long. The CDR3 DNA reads TGTGCCAGCAGCCACGACAGAACATACACTGAAGCTTTCTTT. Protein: CASSHDRTYTEAFF.

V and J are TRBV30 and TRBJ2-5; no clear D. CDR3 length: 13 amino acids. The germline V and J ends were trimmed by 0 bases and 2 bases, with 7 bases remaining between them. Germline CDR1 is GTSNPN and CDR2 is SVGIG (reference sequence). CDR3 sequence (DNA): TGTGCCTGGAGTGTACAACTACAAGAGACCCAGTACTTC. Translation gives CAWSVQLQETQYF. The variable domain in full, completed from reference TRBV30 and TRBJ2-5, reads SQTIHQWPATLVQPVGSPLSLECTVEGTSNPNLYWYRQAAGRGLQLLFYSVGIGQISSEVPQNLSASRPQDRQFILSSKKLLLSDSGFYLCAWSVQLQETQYFGPGTRLLVL.

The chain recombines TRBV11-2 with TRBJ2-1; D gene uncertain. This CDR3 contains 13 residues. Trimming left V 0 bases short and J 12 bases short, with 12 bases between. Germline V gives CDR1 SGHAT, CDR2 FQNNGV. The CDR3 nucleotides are TGTGCCAGCAGCTTAGATCGGGCAGCTTTGCAGTTCTTC. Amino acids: CASSLDRAALQFF.

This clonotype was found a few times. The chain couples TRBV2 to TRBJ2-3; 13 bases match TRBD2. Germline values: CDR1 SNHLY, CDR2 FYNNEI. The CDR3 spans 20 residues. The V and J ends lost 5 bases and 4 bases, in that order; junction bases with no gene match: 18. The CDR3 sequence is CASSTRTPGLAGPQADTQYF. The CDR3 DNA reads TGTGCCAGCAGTACTCGAACTCCGGGACTAGCGGGGCCCCAGGCAGATACGCAGTATTTT. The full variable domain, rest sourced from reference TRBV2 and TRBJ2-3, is EPEVTQTPSHQVTQMGQEVILRCVPISNHLYFYWYRQILGQKVEFLVSFYNNEISEKSEIFDDQFSVERPDGSNFTLKIRSTKLEDSAMYFCASSTRTPGLAGPQADTQYFGPGTRLTVL.

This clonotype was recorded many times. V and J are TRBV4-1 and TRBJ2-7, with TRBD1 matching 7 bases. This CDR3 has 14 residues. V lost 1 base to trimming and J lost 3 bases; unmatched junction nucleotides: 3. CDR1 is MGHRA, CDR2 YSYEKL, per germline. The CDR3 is CASSQGQGNYEQYF. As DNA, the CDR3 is TGCGCCAGCAGCCAAGGACAGGGAAACTACGAGCAGTACTTC.